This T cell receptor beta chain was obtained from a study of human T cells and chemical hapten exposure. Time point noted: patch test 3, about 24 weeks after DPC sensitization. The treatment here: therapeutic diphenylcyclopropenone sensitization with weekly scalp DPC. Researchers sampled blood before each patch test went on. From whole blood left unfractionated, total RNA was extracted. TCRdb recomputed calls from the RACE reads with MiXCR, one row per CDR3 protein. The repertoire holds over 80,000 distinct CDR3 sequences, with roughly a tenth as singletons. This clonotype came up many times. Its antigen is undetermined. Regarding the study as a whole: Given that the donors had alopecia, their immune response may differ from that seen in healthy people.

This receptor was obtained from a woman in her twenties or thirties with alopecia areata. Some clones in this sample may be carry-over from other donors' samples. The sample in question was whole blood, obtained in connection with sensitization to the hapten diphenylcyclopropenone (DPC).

This chain's CDR3 is CSAVIGQDYGYTF. The CDR3 region has the DNA TGCAGTGCTGTAATAGGCCAGGACTATGGCTACACCTTC. The chain couples TRBV20-1 to TRBJ1-2; D is ambiguous. The length of the CDR3 is 13 residues. The ends were cut back, 5 bases at V and 3 bases at J, with 13 bases in the middle. CDR1 is DFQATT and CDR2 is SNEGSKA in the germline V gene (reference sequence).